This T cell receptor beta chain emerged from a study of cytomegalovirus exposure and HLA in healthy donors. Study conclusions and caveats: For most TCR beta V segments, an earlier analysis put the productive rate at about 87% or about 30% of the time. Most observed TCR sequences were rare, whereas some public TCRs were detected in many donors.

Unmatched junction bases numbered 5, after V lost 3 bases and J lost 4 bases. The CDR3 is 15 amino acids. In germline, CDR1 is SEHNR, CDR2 FQNEAQ (reference sequence). A remark on this clone: Its antigen is still unknown.

In the PCR, 60 Vbeta and 13 Jbeta primers were used. Per the original data handling: It was a later analysis that counted some 80 million unique TCR beta chains, of which some 12 million were shared. Produced via immunoSEQ multiplex PCR; TCRdb's table is partial and in-frame only. That table furnishes V, J and clone size, whereas the DNA furnished D and trimming. The repertoire holds approximately 190,000 clones, with roughly 80% as singletons. Sequencing input: PBMCs. This chain links TRBV7-9 with TRBJ1-1, with 10 nucleotides matching TRBD1. The source is a woman in her twenties or thirties in good health and CMV-seropositive. CDR3 sequence (DNA): TGTGCCAGCAGCTTTGGGGACAGGGGAGTCACTGAAGCTTTCTTT. Protein sequence: CASSFGDRGVTEAFF.